The 27 T cell receptor beta chains below all came from one sample that was sequenced in a study of cytomegalovirus exposure and HLA in healthy donors. Researchers ran the PCR with 60 Vbeta and 13 Jbeta primers. Generated by immunoSEQ multiplex PCR, the TCRdb table keeps only in-frame clones and is missing some. The table has about 84,000 clones, about 77% seen once. Sequencing was performed on PBMCs. The receptors here all came from a male donor in good health and CMV-seropositive.

This rearrangement joins TRBV4-2 to TRBJ2-1; D is possibly TRBD2 (6 bases). From germline, CDR1 is LGHNA and CDR2 YNFKEQ. This CDR3 has 16 amino acids. V dropped 0 bases and J dropped 4 bases, with 13 bases sitting between them. CDR3 coding DNA: TGTGCCAGCAGCCAAGAAGCCAGCGGGCTTTACAATGAGCAGTTCTTC. Amino acids: CASSQEASGLYNEQFF.

The CDR3 is CSAAPRLSTDTQYF. For the CDR3, the DNA is TGCAGCGCCGCCCCCCGGTTAAGCACAGATACGCAGTATTTT. The chain joins TRBV29-1 to TRBJ2-3, with D unresolved. The CDR3 loop spans 14 amino acids. V lost 7 bases to trimming and J lost 0 bases, with 14 bases between them. CDR1 is SQVTM and CDR2 is ANQGSEA in the germline V gene.

On this clone itself: One junction end does not reproduce the germline sequence, and a read error may be involved. The V and J genes are TRBV28 and TRBJ2-5; D not certain. The germline V gene has CDR1 MDHEN and CDR2 SYDVKM. This CDR3 has 15 residues. The CDR3 DNA reads as TGTGCCAGCAGTTTAGGTCAGATGATCCAAGAGACTCAGTACTTC. It encodes CASSLGQMIQETQYF.

Only one count was recorded for this clone. The J gene is TRBJ1-1, the V gene TRBV19; a weak D match, TRBD1 (6 bases). This CDR3 region has 15 residues. Germline V gene lookup returns CDR1 LNHDA and CDR2 SQIVND (reference sequence). V was clipped by 3 bases and J by 3 bases, with 14 bases between them. CDR3 sequence: CASSMRGSNHTEAFF. The CDR3 region has the DNA TGTGCCAGTAGTATGAGGGGGTCAAATCACACTGAAGCTTTCTTT.

Of note for this clone: The junction departs from the called germline gene at one end, perhaps through a read error. The chain has TRBV7-9 and TRBJ2-4, with 9 bases matching TRBD2. The CDR3 has 15 residues. In germline, CDR1 is SEHNR, CDR2 FQNEAQ (reference sequence). CDR3 DNA sequence: TGTTCCAGCAGCCACACTAGCGGGCGACAAAACATTCAGTACTTC. This codes for CSSSHTSGRQNIQYF.

Only one count was recorded for this clone. The J gene is TRBJ1-3, the V gene TRBV29-1, with TRBD1 matching over 9 bases. The germline V gene encodes CDR1 SQVTM and CDR2 ANQGSEA. J lost 0 bases, V lost 6 bases, and 3 bases had no gene match. The CDR3 spans 14 residues. The CDR3 loop reads CSVTGGSSGNTIYF. Written as DNA, the CDR3 is TGCAGCGTCACAGGGGGCAGCTCTGGAAACACCATATATTTT.

This chain links TRBV4-3 with TRBJ2-5; 8 bases align to TRBD2. Germline CDR1 is LGHNA and CDR2 is YSLEER. This CDR3 is 17 amino acids long. Trimming removed 0 bases from V and 4 bases from J; junction bases left unmatched: 10. The CDR3 DNA reads as TGCGCCAGCAGCCAAGAACTCCCTGGCGGGGGGCGAGAGACCCAGTACTTC. Translated: CASSQELPGGGRETQYF.

This chain uses TRBV29-1 with TRBJ1-1; D gene ambiguous. V dropped 1 base and J dropped 1 base, with 10 bases sitting between them. CDR3 length: 14 amino acids. Germline V gene data show CDR1 as SQVTM and CDR2 as ANQGSEA. Here the CDR3 reads CSVEGGGPNTEAFF. DNA of the CDR3: TGCAGCGTTGAAGGCGGCGGGCCGAACACTGAAGCTTTCTTT.

This sequence joins TRBV19 and TRBJ2-7; D remains unclear. The CDR3 is 13 residues long. The germline V gene has CDR1 LNHDA and CDR2 SQIVND (reference sequence). Deletions cut 4 bases from V and 2 bases from J, with 9 bases between. This CDR3 reads CASSSPTTYEQYF. DNA for the CDR3: TGTGCCAGTAGTAGCCCCACTACCTACGAGCAGTACTTC.

The V call is TRBV11-3, the J call TRBJ2-2, with D tentatively TRBD2 (6 bases). The V and J ends lost 5 bases and 5 bases respectively, with 21 bases between them. Per germline, CDR1 SGHNT and CDR2 YENEEA. The CDR3 contains 17 residues. The CDR3 spells CASSLRRGSGLTGELFF. The CDR3, as DNA: TGTGCCAGCAGCCTGAGGCGCGGTAGCGGTTTAACCGGGGAGCTGTTTTTT.

The rearrangement joins TRBV7-9 to TRBJ2-7; TRBD1 agrees at 9 bases. V was clipped by 7 bases and J by 6 bases; unmatched bases: 4. Per the germline V gene, CDR1 is SEHNR and CDR2 is FQNEAQ (reference sequence). This CDR3 is 12 amino acids long. CDR3 nucleotides: TGTGCCAGCACCCCGACAGGGGGCGAGCAGTACTTC. Protein: CASTPTGGEQYF.

CDR3 sequence reads: CASSQDKGYVNTEAFF. CDR3 nucleotides: TGTGCCAGCAGCCAAGATAAGGGGTATGTTAACACTGAAGCTTTCTTT. The chain combines TRBV14 with TRBJ1-1; D possibly corresponds to TRBD1 (5 bases). Looked up from germline, CDR1 is SGHDN and CDR2 is FVKESK. The length of the CDR3 is 16 residues. Deletions cut 0 bases from V and 2 bases from J, with 13 bases between.

The J gene is TRBJ1-2, the V gene TRBV6-6; 7 positions match TRBD1. CDR1 is MNHNY and CDR2 is SVGAGI in the germline V gene (reference sequence). The CDR3 totals 13 residues. V lost 4 bases to trimming and J lost 14 bases; unmatched junction nucleotides: 13. The CDR3 nucleotides are TGTGCCAGCAGTTCCGGGACAGCTCCTAGAGATACCTTC. Translating it yields CASSSGTAPRDTF.

The chain combines TRBV19 with TRBJ2-5, with 7 positions matching TRBD2. The CDR3 runs to 14 residues. V was pared by 7 bases and J by 3 bases, with 8 bases of the junction left unmatched. Germline V gives CDR1 LNHDA, CDR2 SQIVND (reference sequence). The DNA for the CDR3 is TGTGCCAGTAATGAGGGAGGGTCCAAAGAGACCCAGTACTTC. It is translated as CASNEGGSKETQYF.

This chain connects TRBV15 to TRBJ2-5; 9 bases agree with TRBD1. The CDR3 covers 17 residues. V trimming: 1 base; J trimming: 0 bases; junction bases outside the gene matches: 6. The germline V gene encodes CDR1 LNHNV and CDR2 YYDKDF (reference sequence). CDR3 protein: CATSRVFGTGYQETQYF. CDR3 sequence (DNA): TGTGCCACCAGCAGAGTTTTTGGGACAGGGTACCAAGAGACCCAGTACTTC.

The gene calls are TRBV2 and TRBJ2-3; a possible D gene is TRBD1 (6 bases). CDR1 and CDR2 (germline): SNHLY, FYNNEI. This CDR3 comprises 15 residues. The CDR3 sequence is CALAGRGGLADTQYF. The CDR3 DNA reads as TGTGCACTGGCAGGTAGAGGGGGTCTGGCAGATACGCAGTATTTT.

The rearrangement links TRBV7-9 to TRBJ1-4; a weak D match, TRBD1 (6 bases). Germline assignment: CDR1 SEHNR and CDR2 FQNEAQ (reference sequence). V lost 1 base, J lost 6 bases, and 15 bases lay in between. The CDR3 consists of 16 residues. Written as DNA, the CDR3 is TGTGCCAGCAGCTTAGATGTGGGGGCGTATCATGAAAAACTGTTTTTT. This gives the protein CASSLDVGAYHEKLFF.

The chain has TRBV5-1 and TRBJ2-7; 8 bases map to TRBD2. Germline values: CDR1 SGHRS, CDR2 YFSETQ. Germline trimming cut 0 bases from V and 6 bases from J; bases unmatched to any gene: 5. This CDR3 is built from 14 residues. CDR3 DNA: TGCGCCAGCAGCTTGGCCGGGGGGGAGGGCGAGCAGTACTTC. This gives the protein CASSLAGGEGEQYF.

The chain employs TRBV5-1 and TRBJ2-7; D gene uncertain. CDR1 is SGHRS and CDR2 is YFSETQ in the germline V gene. V lost 2 bases and J 0 bases, leaving 6 bases between the germline ends. The CDR3 is 13 amino acids. The DNA of the CDR3 is TGCGCCAGCAGCTTTGACAACTCCTACGAGCAGTACTTC. Translating it yields CASSFDNSYEQYF. Complete variable domain (other parts from reference TRBV5-1 and TRBJ2-7): KAGVTQTPRYLIKTRGQQVTLSCSPISGHRSVSWYQQTPGQGLQFLFEYFSETQRNKGNFPGRFSGRQFSNSRSEMNVSTLELGDSALYLCASSFDNSYEQYFGPGTRLTVT.

The chain employs TRBV28 and TRBJ2-7; 10 bases are shared with TRBD1. The CDR3 sequence is 17 residues long. CDR1 is MDHEN and CDR2 is SYDVKM in the germline V gene. V was clipped by 4 bases and J by 4 bases; unmatched bases: 13. This CDR3 reads CASSSPTLGQGKYEQYF. The CDR3 DNA reads TGTGCCAGCAGTTCTCCCACCTTGGGACAGGGGAAGTACGAGCAGTACTTC.

The chain uses TRBV28 and TRBJ2-3; D gene unclear. Trimming cost V 1 base and J 2 bases, with 13 bases left between them. CDR1 and CDR2 from the germline V gene are MDHEN and SYDVKM. The CDR3 spans 16 residues. CDR3 DNA sequence: TGTGCCAGCAGTTTATCAACAGACAAGTACACAGATACGCAGTATTTT. Protein product: CASSLSTDKYTDTQYF. Full variable domain (missing parts from reference TRBV28 and TRBJ2-3): DVKVTQSSRYLVKRTGEKVFLECVQDMDHENMFWYRQDPGLGLRLIYFSYDVKMKEKGDIPEGYSVSREKKERFSLILESASTNQTSMYLCASSLSTDKYTDTQYFGPGTRLTVL.

The V and J genes are TRBV28 and TRBJ2-7; 7 nucleotides match TRBD1. The J segment lost 6 bases and the V segment lost 4 bases, leaving 12 bases of the junction unmatched. Germline CDR1 reads MDHEN; CDR2 reads SYDVKM. The CDR3 contains 15 residues. The CDR3 DNA is TGTGCCAGCAGTTCTACAGGGGAAGCTTTGCGCGAGCAGTACTTC. Its translation: CASSSTGEALREQYF. Combining the CDR3 with reference TRBV28 and TRBJ2-7 gives the whole variable domain DVKVTQSSRYLVKRTGEKVFLECVQDMDHENMFWYRQDPGLGLRLIYFSYDVKMKEKGDIPEGYSVSREKKERFSLILESASTNQTSMYLCASSSTGEALREQYFGPGTRLTVT.

The rearrangement joins TRBV2 to TRBJ2-7; tentative D call: TRBD1 (5 bases). Looked up from germline, CDR1 is SNHLY and CDR2 is FYNNEI. CDR3 size: 14 residues. With 3 bases removed from V and 2 bases from J, the gap between germline ends came to 11 bases. CDR3 in DNA: TGTGCCAGCAGTGATCGGCCAGGGCCCTACGAGCAGTACTTC. It codes for CASSDRPGPYEQYF.

This chain connects TRBV5-1 to TRBJ1-4; TRBD1 matches 7 bases. CDR3 length equals 15 residues. The germline gives CDR1 SGHRS, CDR2 YFSETQ. J gave up 3 bases and V 3 bases, and 5 bases lay outside the gene matches. The CDR3 loop reads CASSSTGSSNEKLFF. Written as DNA, the CDR3 is TGCGCCAGCAGCTCGACAGGGTCATCTAATGAAAAACTGTTTTTT. The whole variable domain, remainder taken from reference TRBV5-1 and TRBJ1-4, is KAGVTQTPRYLIKTRGQQVTLSCSPISGHRSVSWYQQTPGQGLQFLFEYFSETQRNKGNFPGRFSGRQFSNSRSEMNVSTLELGDSALYLCASSSTGSSNEKLFFGSGTQLSVL.

The chain recombines TRBV23-1 with TRBJ2-5, with D tentatively TRBD2 (6 bases). TRBV23-1 is an ORF for which the function is uncertain. The CDR3 contains 17 residues. The ends were cut back, 2 bases at V and 5 bases at J, with 21 bases in the middle. The CDR3 region has the DNA TGCGCCAGCAGTCAACCGCTCCCCGGGACTTCTCGGGAGACCCAGTACTTC. Its protein is CASSQPLPGTSRETQYF.

This chain connects TRBV18 to TRBJ1-2; the match to TRBD1 covers 7 bases. This CDR3 has 16 amino acids. Per germline, CDR1 KGHSH and CDR2 LQKENI. Trimming removed 3 bases from V and 0 bases from J; junction bases left unmatched: 7. The DNA for the CDR3 is TGTGCCAGCTCACCGACAGGGATCCGGGCTAACTATGGCTACACCTTC. It specifies CASSPTGIRANYGYTF.

This clone came up once. The rearrangement joins TRBV5-6 to TRBJ1-2; D call uncertain. The germline V gene has CDR1 SGHDT and CDR2 YYEEEE. The CDR3 spans 13 residues. The V gene lost 0 bases and the J gene lost 6 bases, with 9 bases spanning the gap. Here the CDR3 reads CASSLGGENGYTF. As DNA, the CDR3 is TGTGCCAGCAGCTTGGGAGGCGAGAATGGCTACACCTTC.